Given below is one TCR beta chain in context. Here immunoSEQ multiplex PCR was the method, and the copy in TCRdb shows in-frame clones only, minus some. The table has 25,000 to 35,000 clones, approximately 93% seen once; the top ten hold 8%. The CDR3 totals 15 residues. Germline V gives CDR1 MDHEN, CDR2 SYDVKM. V was cut by 3 bases and J by 5 bases, with 13 bases left in between. The sample belongs to a study of T cells in tuberculosis. For the study at large: Sequenced TCRs come from CD1B-GMM tetramer-binding T cells.

At study entry, adolescents had tuberculin skin tests and IGRA screening. This sequence was found in a donor aged 10-35 years with latent tuberculosis or without tuberculosis infection. The chain links TRBV28 to TRBJ1-4; D is unresolved. Sequencing was performed on PBMCs. CDR3 in DNA: TGTGCCAGCAGTTTTTATGCGAGGAGGAATGAAAAACTGTTTTTT. This sequence encodes CASSFYARRNEKLFF.